One sample yielded the 30 T cell receptor beta chains listed below, sequenced in a study of beta chain features in type 1 diabetes. Reverse transcription of all isolated RNA meant that expressed TCRB transcripts were sequenced. TCRdb's table, derived via immunoSEQ multiplex PCR, lists solely in-frame clones and lacks some. The data show about 150,000 clones, under 60% seen once. The specimen sequenced was Tregs from blood. The receptor set was obtained from a man between 18 and 35 years old in good health.

The gene calls are TRBV19 and TRBJ1-1; 8 bases fit TRBD1. V lost 3 bases to trimming and J lost 4 bases; unmatched junction nucleotides: 4. The germline V gene has CDR1 LNHDA and CDR2 SQIVND (reference sequence). This CDR3 has 14 amino acids. The CDR3 is CASSIGDRRTEAFF. The CDR3 coding sequence is TGTGCCAGTAGTATTGGGGACAGGCGCACTGAAGCTTTCTTT.

This clone has just a few counts. The rearrangement joins TRBV10-3 to TRBJ2-7, with 7 bases aligning to TRBD1. Germline V gives CDR1 ENHRY, CDR2 SYGVKD. CDR3 length: 12 residues. V was clipped by 11 bases and J by 4 bases; unmatched bases: 8. CDR3 loop: CASSGTAYEQYF. DNA of the CDR3: TGTGCCTCCTCCGGGACAGCTTACGAGCAGTACTTC.

The rearrangement links TRBV6-1 to TRBJ2-5; tentative D call: TRBD2 (6 bases). Germline CDR1 is MNHNS and CDR2 is SASEGT. Deletions cut 2 bases from V and 1 base from J, with 8 bases between. This CDR3 has 14 residues. CDR3 in DNA: TGTGCCAGCAGTGAATCGGAGGGCCAAGAGACCCAGTACTTC. Protein product: CASSESEGQETQYF.

The V call is TRBV6-1, the J call TRBJ2-7; TRBD2 is a possible D gene (6 bases). Per germline, CDR1 MNHNS and CDR2 SASEGT. V lost 2 bases and J lost 2, with 13 bases in between. CDR3 length: 15 amino acids. In DNA form, the CDR3 reads TGTGCCAGCAGTGAACGCGGGACTGGCGCCTACGAGCAGTACTTC. Its translation is CASSERGTGAYEQYF.

The chain couples TRBV5-1 to TRBJ1-2, with D maybe TRBD1 (5 bases). There are 15 residues in the CDR3. Germline loops: CDR1 SGHRS, CDR2 YFSETQ. Trimming pared 4 bases from V and 7 bases from J, leaving 20 bases between. The CDR3 nucleotides read TGCGCCAGCAGCACGTCTTATAAGGGGCAGATTGGCTACACCTTC. Translation gives CASSTSYKGQIGYTF.

This clone was detected a few times. The chain joins TRBV4-3 to TRBJ1-3; D possibly corresponds to TRBD1 (5 bases). This CDR3 has 15 residues. Looked up from germline, CDR1 is LGHNA and CDR2 is YSLEER. With 5 bases removed from V and 0 bases from J, the gap between germline ends came to 11 bases. The DNA for the CDR3 is TGCGCCAGCAGCTACGGGGGGGGCTCTGGAAACACCATATATTTT. Translation: CASSYGGGSGNTIYF.

This clone was seen a single time. The chain uses TRBV10-3 and TRBJ1-3, with D possibly TRBD1 on 5 matching bases. The germline V and J ends were trimmed by 3 bases and 0 bases, with 12 bases remaining between them. This CDR3 region has 16 residues. Germline CDR1 and CDR2: ENHRY and SYGVKD. Here the CDR3 reads CAISDSQGSSGNTIYF. The CDR3 nucleotides read TGTGCCATCAGTGATTCGCAGGGCTCCTCTGGAAACACCATATATTTT.

This chain uses TRBV6-1 with TRBJ2-3; D is perhaps TRBD2 (7 bases). CDR3 length: 14 residues. From germline, CDR1 is MNHNS and CDR2 SASEGT. V was cut by 2 bases and J by 5 bases, with 11 bases left in between. CDR3: CASSEWGGGDTQYF. The CDR3 DNA follows: TGTGCCAGCAGTGAATGGGGAGGGGGAGATACGCAGTATTTT.

This chain uses TRBV5-1 with TRBJ1-1, with 7 bases that match TRBD1. This CDR3 has 16 amino acids. Germline values: CDR1 SGHRS, CDR2 YFSETQ. J lost 3 bases, V lost 1 base, and 9 bases had no gene match. The CDR3 nucleotides are TGCGCCAGCAGCTTGAGACAGGGAGGCGGTGACACTGAAGCTTTCTTT. It translates to CASSLRQGGGDTEAFF.

This clone was recorded a few times. The chain carries TRBV29-1 and TRBJ2-1; D might be TRBD2 (5 bases). V lost 3 bases and J lost 12, with 15 bases in between. Germline V gene lookup returns CDR1 SQVTM and CDR2 ANQGSEA. The CDR3 consists of 12 residues. CDR3 in DNA: TGCAGCGTTGATGCGGGCGGCAACCTGCAGTTCTTC. This translates into CSVDAGGNLQFF.

This clone was counted between two and nine times. This chain joins TRBV5-4 and TRBJ2-2, with TRBD1 matching over 9 bases. CDR3 length: 14 amino acids. The V gene end was trimmed by 5 bases and the J gene end by 5 bases; junction bases not matched to a gene: 4. Germline CDR1 reads SGHNT; CDR2 reads YYREEE (reference sequence). DNA of the CDR3: TGTGCCAGCAGACGACAGGGGGGGACCGGGGAGCTGTTTTTT. Its translation is CASRRQGGTGELFF.

The chain couples TRBV4-3 to TRBJ2-7; 7 bases are a match to TRBD1. V dropped 1 base and J dropped 4; count of bases not matched to a gene: 4. CDR1 LGHNA and CDR2 YSLEER come from the germline V gene. The CDR3 loop spans 14 amino acids. CDR3 nucleotides: TGCGCCAGCAGCCAAGCGACAGGGTTATACGAGCAGTACTTC. Its translation: CASSQATGLYEQYF.

This chain links TRBV6-5 with TRBJ2-5; 7 nucleotides agree with TRBD1. CDR1 MNHEY and CDR2 SVGAGI come from the germline V gene. The CDR3 runs 12 residues. V was clipped by 10 bases and J by 2 bases; unmatched bases: 4. CDR3 residues: CATTGQQETQYF. The CDR3 DNA reads as TGTGCCACCACGGGACAGCAAGAGACCCAGTACTTC.

The chain uses TRBV7-2 and TRBJ1-4; the D gene is possibly TRBD1 (5 bases). Germline V gene sequence: CDR1 SGHTA, CDR2 FQGNSA. The length of the CDR3 is 15 residues. Trimming pared 1 base from V and 6 bases from J, leaving 12 bases between. The CDR3 DNA sequence: TGTGCCAGCAGCTTAGAGGGCAGGGCGTATGAAAAACTGTTTTTT. It codes for CASSLEGRAYEKLFF.

The sample holds a few counts of this clone. The chain recombines TRBV28 with TRBJ2-7, with 12 positions matching TRBD2. This CDR3 comprises 15 residues. Germline trimming cut 7 bases from V and 2 bases from J; bases unmatched to any gene: 6. Germline V lookup: CDR1 MDHEN, CDR2 SYDVKM. The CDR3 DNA reads as TGTGCCAGCATGACTAGCGGGGGCCCTACCTACGAGCAGTACTTC. Translated: CASMTSGGPTYEQYF.

V gene TRBV27 combines with J gene TRBJ2-7, with a tentative D call TRBD2 (7 bases). The CDR3 consists of 14 residues. Germline CDR1 and CDR2: MNHEY and SMNVEV (reference sequence). Trimming took off 8 bases at V and 0 bases at J, with 14 bases between the two ends. The DNA of the CDR3 is TGTGCCAGCGGCGCGGGGGCCGGCTCCTACGAGCAGTACTTC. This codes for CASGAGAGSYEQYF.

This chain connects TRBV7-8 to TRBJ2-1; D call uncertain. V was clipped by 1 base and J by 8 bases, with 6 bases between them. Germline CDR1 and CDR2: SGHVS and FQNEAQ. The CDR3 is 12 residues long. The CDR3 is CASSLVGDEQFF. CDR3 nucleotide sequence: TGTGCCAGCAGCTTAGTTGGAGATGAGCAGTTCTTC.

This clone has just a few counts. V gene TRBV29-1 combines with J gene TRBJ2-1, with TRBD1 as a possible D gene (5 bases). The CDR3 covers 13 residues. Germline lookup yields CDR1 SQVTM and CDR2 ANQGSEA. Between the trimmed V and J ends, which lost 7 bases and 6 bases, there was a span of 16 bases. CDR3 in amino acids: CSASPQQGNEQFF. The DNA of the CDR3 is TGCAGCGCCTCCCCCCAGCAGGGCAATGAGCAGTTCTTC.

This clone came up a few times. The V and J genes are TRBV4-3 and TRBJ2-1, with 13 bases that match TRBD2. Germline trimming cut 2 bases from V and 1 base from J; bases unmatched to any gene: 11. The CDR3 totals 20 residues. In germline, CDR1 is LGHNA, CDR2 YSLEER. Here the CDR3 DNA reads TGCGCCAGCAGCCAAACTCTGACTAGCGGGAGGAGCAGTTCCTACAATGAGCAGTTCTTC. Its protein product is CASSQTLTSGRSSSYNEQFF.

The chain recombines TRBV28 with TRBJ2-7; TRBD1 agrees at 7 bases. V lost 6 bases, J lost 5 bases, and 10 bases stayed unmatched. The CDR3 contains 14 residues. Germline V gene data show CDR1 as MDHEN and CDR2 as SYDVKM. CDR3 residues: CASRPRGRGDEQYF. As DNA, the CDR3 is TGTGCCAGCAGGCCAAGGGGGCGCGGAGACGAGCAGTACTTC.

The rearrangement uses TRBV18 and TRBJ1-4; 9 bases map to TRBD1. The V and J ends lost 2 bases and 6 bases, in that order; junction bases with no gene match: 1. CDR1 and CDR2 (germline): KGHSH, LQKENI. The CDR3 is 14 residues long. Here the CDR3 reads CASSPRQGDEKLFF. The DNA for the CDR3 is TGTGCCAGCTCACCAAGACAGGGGGATGAAAAACTGTTTTTT.

J is TRBJ2-3 and V is TRBV16, with 8 bases matching TRBD1. The CDR3 loop spans 15 amino acids. From germline, CDR1 is KGHSY and CDR2 FQNENV. V lost 4 bases, J lost 2 bases, and 5 bases stayed unmatched. The CDR3 sequence: CASSPRQGPTDTQYF. The CDR3 DNA follows: TGTGCCAGCAGCCCGCGACAGGGGCCCACAGATACGCAGTATTTT.

The chain recombines TRBV6-6 with TRBJ1-3; 9 positions agree with TRBD1. Germline CDR1 MNHNY, CDR2 SVGAGI (reference sequence). J gave up 3 bases and V 8 bases, and 8 bases lay outside the gene matches. The length of the CDR3 is 15 residues. The CDR3 DNA follows: TGTGCCAGCCTTCCCGGGACAGGGTTTGGAAACACCATATATTTT. Protein sequence: CASLPGTGFGNTIYF.

Only one count was recorded for this clone. The chain recombines TRBV7-2 with TRBJ2-2; no definite D call. V was trimmed by 1 base and J by 4 bases, leaving 10 bases between them. This CDR3 region has 15 residues. Germline-derived CDR1 and CDR2 are SGHTA and FQGNSA. CDR3 in DNA: TGTGCCAGCAGCTTAGTAATTGCGGCCACCGGGGAGCTGTTTTTT. Protein: CASSLVIAATGELFF.

The chain links TRBV18 to TRBJ2-7, with D maybe TRBD2 (5 bases). Germline V lookup: CDR1 KGHSH, CDR2 LQKENI. This CDR3 has 14 residues. Trimming removed 3 bases from V and 5 bases from J, with 14 bases in between. CDR3 nucleotides: TGTGCCAGCTCACCGCCTAGCCTCGCGGACGAGCAGTACTTC. It translates to CASSPPSLADEQYF.

This chain connects TRBV19 to TRBJ2-2; 11 bases agree with TRBD1. The CDR3 is made up of 17 amino acids. V shed 6 bases and J 1 base; nucleotides not matched to a gene: 7. The V gene's germline CDR1 is LNHDA and CDR2 SQIVND (reference sequence). CDR3 sequence: CASSRGGTGGNTGELFF. Here the CDR3 DNA reads TGTGCCAGTAGCCGAGGCGGGACAGGGGGGAACACCGGGGAGCTGTTTTTT.

V usage is TRBV2 and J usage is TRBJ1-2; TRBD1 might be the D (5 bases). Between the trimmed V and J ends, which lost 7 bases and 6 bases, there was a span of 18 bases. This CDR3 contains 14 residues. Germline V gives CDR1 SNHLY, CDR2 FYNNEI. This chain's CDR3 is CASNGGRVKDGYTF. Here the CDR3 DNA reads TGTGCCAGCAACGGTGGCAGGGTGAAGGATGGCTACACCTTC.

A word on this clone: The junction and the germline gene differ at one end; a read error may be behind it. The chain combines TRBV7-7 with TRBJ2-1; D is undetermined. CDR1 and CDR2 from the germline V gene are SSHAT and FNYEAQ (reference sequence). This CDR3 spans 18 amino acids. The CDR3 DNA reads as TGTGCTAGCAGCTCCCATCCGAAACCCACTCGCGACTACAATGAGCAGTTCTTC. It is translated as CASSSHPKPTRDYNEQFF.

DNA of the CDR3: TGTGCCAGCAGAGACAGGATTTCCTACAATGAGCAGTTCTTC. It encodes CASRDRISYNEQFF. The chain is built from TRBV2 and TRBJ2-1; D is possibly TRBD1 (6 bases). The CDR3 runs to 14 residues. CDR1 and CDR2 (germline): SNHLY, FYNNEI. Trimming took 6 bases from V and 1 from J, leaving 10 bases between them.

The chain carries TRBV11-2 and TRBJ2-1; D not resolved. Germline assignment: CDR1 SGHAT and CDR2 FQNNGV. Deletions cut 6 bases from V and 8 bases from J, with 20 bases between. This CDR3 has 15 amino acids. This CDR3 reads CASSFRVLGLHEQFF. CDR3 DNA sequence: TGTGCCAGCAGTTTCCGGGTCCTCGGTCTCCATGAGCAGTTCTTC.